The 23 T cell receptor beta chains below were found in one sample sequenced in a study of blood T cell repertoires in COVID-19. Sequencing was performed with immunoSEQ multiplex PCR; in TCRdb, only in-frame clones are kept and a portion is missing. The table includes about 190,000 clones, 88% detected once. Material: peripheral blood. These receptors were collected from a man in his forties with active or convalescent COVID-19.

A single count supports this clone. This chain links TRBV18 with TRBJ1-1; no clear D. V lost 3 bases, J lost 1 base, and 3 bases lay in between. There are 12 residues in the CDR3. Per the germline V gene, CDR1 is KGHSH and CDR2 is LQKENI. The CDR3: CASSPQNTEAFF. The CDR3 DNA reads TGTGCCAGCTCACCTCAGAACACTGAAGCTTTCTTT.

The chain uses TRBV13 and TRBJ2-2, with D unresolved. Trimming left V 5 bases short and J 6 bases short, with 10 bases between. The V gene's germline CDR1 is PRHDT and CDR2 FYEKMQ (reference sequence). The CDR3 is 13 residues long. In DNA, the CDR3 is TGTGCCAGCAGCCTCCGACTGGCCGGGGAGCTGTTTTTT. Amino acids: CASSLRLAGELFF.

This chain links TRBV6-4 with TRBJ2-2, with D hard to call. Trimming shortened V by 3 bases and J by 3 bases, and 8 bases separated the two germline ends. The V gene's germline CDR1 is MRHNA and CDR2 SNTAGT. The CDR3 totals 14 residues. CDR3 region: CASSDYLYTGELFF. Here the CDR3 DNA reads TGTGCCAGCAGTGATTACCTATACACCGGGGAGCTGTTTTTT.

The chain has TRBV6-4 and TRBJ2-3; 7 nucleotides line up with TRBD2. Germline-derived CDR1 and CDR2 are MRHNA and SNTAGT. Trimming took 6 bases from V and 2 from J; bases not matched to a gene: 8. This CDR3 is 15 amino acids long. The DNA of the CDR3 is TGTGCCAGCAGCAAAGCGGGAAGCCTCACAGATACGCAGTATTTT. Protein product: CASSKAGSLTDTQYF.

This rearrangement joins TRBV5-4 to TRBJ1-1; D call uncertain. The CDR3 loop spans 13 amino acids. The ends were cut back, 4 bases at V and 1 base at J, with 8 bases in the middle. Germline V lookup: CDR1 SGHNT, CDR2 YYREEE (reference sequence). CDR3 nucleotide sequence: TGTGCCAGCAGCCATACACGGAACACTGAAGCTTTCTTT. The encoded protein is CASSHTRNTEAFF.

This rearrangement joins TRBV10-3 to TRBJ2-4, with D perhaps matching TRBD2 (7 bases). Germline CDR1 ENHRY, CDR2 SYGVKD. The CDR3 is made up of 17 amino acids. V lost 3 bases to trimming and J lost 0 bases, with 15 bases between them. In DNA, the CDR3 is TGTGCCATCAGTGATGGCGGGGGCCTTTTAGCCAAAAACATTCAGTACTTC. Protein: CAISDGGGLLAKNIQYF.

The rearrangement links TRBV12-3 or TRBV12-4 to TRBJ2-7; possible D gene TRBD2, 5 bases. This CDR3 is 13 amino acids long. V lost 6 bases to trimming and J lost 1 base, with 10 bases between them. CDR3 in amino acids: CASSGLKSYEQYF. The CDR3 DNA reads TGTGCCAGCAGCGGACTGAAGTCCTACGAGCAGTACTTC.

CDR3 nucleotide sequence: TGTGCCAGCAGTGAATCAGCCGCAGGTTCGCGCTATGGCTACACCTTC. It encodes CASSESAAGSRYGYTF. V usage is TRBV25-1 and J usage is TRBJ1-2; D is undetermined. This CDR3 has 16 residues. Germline-derived CDR1 and CDR2 are MGHDK and SYGVNS. Trimming took off 1 base at V and 4 bases at J, with 16 bases between the two ends.

V and J are TRBV5-8 and TRBJ1-2; D not certain. Trimming removed 2 bases at V and 0 bases at J, with 8 bases between. The CDR3 is 14 residues long. CDR1 and CDR2 from the germline V gene are SGHTS and YDEGEE. The CDR3 reads CASSFRESNYGYTF. CDR3 bases: TGTGCCAGCAGCTTCCGAGAGTCTAACTATGGCTACACCTTC.

This clone occurred once. The V gene is TRBV6-1, the J gene TRBJ1-1, with 9 bases aligning to TRBD1. The CDR3 has 17 amino acids. Trimming took 1 base from V and 1 from J; bases not matched to a gene: 7. CDR1 and CDR2 from the germline V gene are MNHNS and SASEGT. CDR3 coding DNA: TGTGCCAGCAGTGAAGGACAGGGGGTAATTGGGAACACTGAAGCTTTCTTT. Its protein product is CASSEGQGVIGNTEAFF.

This chain links TRBV2 with TRBJ2-7; 10 bases align to TRBD1. V trimming: 5 bases; J trimming: 5 bases; junction bases outside the gene matches: 6. The germline V gene encodes CDR1 SNHLY and CDR2 FYNNEI. The CDR3 length is 14 residues. Here the CDR3 DNA reads TGTGCCAGCAGTCGGGACAGGGGAGGAGACGAGCAGTACTTC. Translated: CASSRDRGGDEQYF.

The gene calls are TRBV5-5 and TRBJ2-5, with 7 bases that match TRBD1. V was clipped by 3 bases and J by 7 bases; unmatched bases: 6. Germline CDR1 is SGHKS and CDR2 is YYEKEE (reference sequence). This CDR3 has 13 amino acids. The CDR3 bases are TGTGCCAGCAGCTCGGACAGGTTCGGGACCCAGTACTTC. Amino acid sequence: CASSSDRFGTQYF.

This chain links TRBV30 with TRBJ1-2; 7 nucleotides align to TRBD1. CDR3 size: 14 residues. Germline V gene sequence: CDR1 GTSNPN, CDR2 SVGIG (reference sequence). J lost 1 base, V lost 2 bases, and 4 bases had no gene match. The CDR3 DNA reads as TGTGCCTGGAGTCGGACAGGACTTAACTATGGCTACACCTTC. Amino acid sequence: CAWSRTGLNYGYTF.

CDR3 coding DNA: TGTGCCAGCAGCTCACCCGGGACTAGGAGCTATGGCTACACCTTC. Its translation: CASSSPGTRSYGYTF. The chain has TRBV7-9 and TRBJ1-2; TRBD1 might be the D (5 bases). The CDR3 consists of 15 residues. Germline lookup yields CDR1 SEHNR and CDR2 FQNEAQ (reference sequence). The ends were cut back, 4 bases at V and 4 bases at J, with 16 bases in the middle.

The rearrangement links TRBV29-1 to TRBJ1-1; 10 bases line up with TRBD1. CDR3 length equals 14 residues. Germline values: CDR1 SQVTM, CDR2 ANQGSEA. V lost 8 bases to trimming and J lost 1 base; unmatched junction nucleotides: 7. The CDR3 reads CSIGQGVRNTEAFF. The DNA of the CDR3 is TGCAGCATCGGACAGGGGGTAAGGAACACTGAAGCTTTCTTT.

The chain employs TRBV2 and TRBJ1-1; 7 bases are a match to TRBD1. The V gene's germline CDR1 is SNHLY and CDR2 FYNNEI. The CDR3 runs 14 residues. V dropped 4 bases and J dropped 0; count of bases not matched to a gene: 2. This chain's CDR3 is CASSGQGMNTEAFF. CDR3 nucleotide sequence: TGTGCCAGCAGTGGACAGGGAATGAACACTGAAGCTTTCTTT.

The chain combines TRBV12-5 with TRBJ1-5; weak D call: TRBD1 (5 bases). This CDR3 spans 16 amino acids. V shed 3 bases and J shed 7 bases, with 19 bases lying between them. Germline-derived CDR1 and CDR2 are LGHNT and FRNRAP. CDR3 bases: TGTGCTAGTGGTTTTGGGGGGACTAAGGAGGGACAGCCCCAGCATTTT. Translation: CASGFGGTKEGQPQHF.

The genes are TRBV13 and TRBJ2-1; TRBD2 matches at 7 bases. Germline trimming cut 2 bases from V and 5 bases from J; bases unmatched to any gene: 12. The CDR3 length is 17 residues. The germline CDR1 and CDR2 sequences are PRHDT and FYEKMQ (reference sequence). The CDR3 sequence: CASSLLDAGRDDNEQFF. The CDR3 region has the DNA TGTGCCAGCAGCTTACTTGACGCGGGGAGGGATGACAATGAGCAGTTCTTC. Complete variable domain (other parts from reference TRBV13 and TRBJ2-1): AAGVIQSPRHLIKEKRETATLKCYPIPRHDTVYWYQQGPGQDPQFLISFYEKMQSDKGSIPDRFSAQQFSDYHSELNMSSLELGDSALYFCASSLLDAGRDDNEQFFGPGTRLTVL.

The CDR3 protein is CASSAGLAGGTYEQYF. CDR3 nucleotide sequence: TGTGCCAGCAGCGCGGGACTAGCGGGAGGAACCTACGAGCAGTACTTC. The V gene is TRBV5-4, the J gene TRBJ2-7; 15 bases line up with TRBD2. V gave up 4 bases and J gave up 2 bases; unmatched junction bases: 4. The CDR3 has 16 residues. Germline V CDR1 and CDR2: SGHNT, YYREEE (reference sequence).

This clone was found a few times. The V call is TRBV3-1 (or the pseudogene TRBV3-2), the J call TRBJ2-7; possible D gene TRBD1, 6 bases. This CDR3 comprises 14 residues. V lost 1 base, J lost 9 bases, and 16 bases lay in between. The germline V gene has CDR1 LGHDT and CDR2 YNNKEL (reference sequence). The CDR3 DNA follows: TGTGCCAGCAGCCAAGGGTCAGGGGCCGCAGGGCAGTACTTC. Its protein is CASSQGSGAAGQYF.

J is TRBJ2-3 and V is TRBV11-3; 7 nucleotides match TRBD2. V shed 1 base, J shed 5 bases, and the junction held 6 bases outside the gene matches. The CDR3 length is 15 residues. CDR1 is SGHNT, CDR2 YENEEA, per germline. Here the CDR3 DNA reads TGTGCCAGCAGCTTAGGGGGGAGGGCGGTAGATACGCAGTATTTT. Its protein product is CASSLGGRAVDTQYF.

The genes are TRBV3-1 (or the pseudogene TRBV3-2) and TRBJ2-1, with D possibly being TRBD1 (6 bases). CDR1 and CDR2 from the germline V gene are LGHDT and YNNKEL (reference sequence). Trimming cost V 4 bases and J 5 bases, with 18 bases left between them. The CDR3 covers 16 residues. CDR3: CASSRTGTKSNNEQFF. In DNA, the CDR3 is TGTGCCAGCAGCCGAACCGGGACAAAAAGTAACAATGAGCAGTTCTTC.

CDR3 DNA: TGTGCCAGCAGTACAAGACACGGCGATCAGCCCCAGCATTTT. It is translated as CASSTRHGDQPQHF. The chain recombines TRBV6-5 with TRBJ1-5; no reliable D call. V was pared by 5 bases and J by 5 bases, with 13 bases between. Looked up from germline, CDR1 is MNHEY and CDR2 is SVGAGI. The CDR3 sequence is 14 residues long.